This T cell receptor (beta chain) was documented in a study of CD8 T cells in Susac syndrome. The authors reverse transcribed roughly 0.5 to 1 ug RNA with random hexamers. TCR beta CDR3 was amplified by immunoSEQ multiplex PCR. This amplification extended across 54 Vbeta and 13 Jbeta segments. TCRdb called the immunoSEQ multiplex PCR reads again in MiXCR, with one record for every CDR3 protein. The sample yields some 170,000 distinct CDR3 sequences, roughly 94% seen once. This CDR3 comprises 15 residues. Germline CDR1 and CDR2: SGDLS and YYNGEE. Trimming took 0 bases from V and 4 from J, leaving 10 bases between them.

This clonotype originated in a human donor in good health. V gene TRBV9 combines with J gene TRBJ2-2, with TRBD2 as a possible D gene (6 bases). Sequenced material: CD4+ T cells from PBMCs. The CDR3 loop reads CASSVVGSGTGELFF. In DNA, the CDR3 is TGTGCCAGCAGCGTAGTCGGGAGCGGCACCGGGGAGCTGTTTTTT.